This paragraph covers one T cell receptor beta chain sequence. Antigen specificity is unknown. These data come from a study of T cells expressing NK-cell markers. Study as a whole: TCR beta repertoires came from sorted CD3+CD56+NKG2C+, CD3+CD56+NKG2C- and CD3+CD56-NKG2C+ T cells. Study observations and caveats: Where a handful of donors were concerned, these clonotypes also led the CD3+CD56-NKG2C+ fraction.

TCRdb re-called the 5' RACE reads; every CDR3 protein appears as one record, without DNA. The sample includes over 150,000 distinct CDR3 sequences. The germline gives CDR1 MNHEY, CDR2 SVGEGT. There are 15 residues in the CDR3. The source of this sequence is a man aged 18-70 years in good health. The J gene is TRBJ2-3, the V gene TRBV6-2 or TRBV6-3; TCRdb lists TRBD2, though no DNA is available to test this call. What was sequenced was blood T cells: a sorted CD56 or NKG2C T cell subset, CD4+ or CD8+ T cells, or bulk PBMC T cells (not recorded which). Here the CDR3 reads CASSYSGGSTDTQYF.